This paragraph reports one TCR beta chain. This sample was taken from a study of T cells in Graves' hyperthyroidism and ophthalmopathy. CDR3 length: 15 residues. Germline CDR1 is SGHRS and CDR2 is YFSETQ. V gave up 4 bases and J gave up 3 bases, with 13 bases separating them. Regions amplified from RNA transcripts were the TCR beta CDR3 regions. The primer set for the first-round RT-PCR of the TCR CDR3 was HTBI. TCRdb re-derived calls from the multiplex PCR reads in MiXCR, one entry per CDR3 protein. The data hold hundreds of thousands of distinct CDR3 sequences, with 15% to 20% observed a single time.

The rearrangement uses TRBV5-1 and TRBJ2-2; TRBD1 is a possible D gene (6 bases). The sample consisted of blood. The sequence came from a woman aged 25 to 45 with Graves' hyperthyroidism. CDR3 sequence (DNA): TGCGCCAGCAGCCCTCTGGGACAACACACCGGGGAGCTGTTTTTT. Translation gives CASSPLGQHTGELFF. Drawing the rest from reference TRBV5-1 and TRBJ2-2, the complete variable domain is KAGVTQTPRYLIKTRGQQVTLSCSPISGHRSVSWYQQTPGQGLQFLFEYFSETQRNKGNFPGRFSGRQFSNSRSEMNVSTLELGDSALYLCASSPLGQHTGELFFGEGSRLTVL.